A single sample is the source of the 13 T cell receptor beta chains below, sequenced in a study of neoadjuvant anti-PD-1 for oral cavity cancer. Produced via immunoSEQ multiplex PCR; TCRdb's table is partial and in-frame only. The sample has tens of thousands of clones, about 83% seen once. The sequencing here drew on PBMCs, taken before nivolumab (anti-PD-1) treatment. All receptors derive from a person between 40 and 79 years old with oral cavity squamous cell carcinoma.

The chain recombines TRBV5-1 with TRBJ2-6, with D perhaps matching TRBD2 (6 bases). The CDR3 has 13 amino acids. Trimming pared 1 base from V and 10 bases from J, leaving 9 bases between. Germline-derived CDR1 and CDR2 are SGHRS and YFSETQ. The CDR3 sequence: CASSLSAGNVLTF. The CDR3 DNA sequence: TGCGCCAGCAGCTTGTCGGCGGGGAACGTCCTGACTTTC.

This clone appeared once. V usage is TRBV14 and J usage is TRBJ2-5; no firm D call. From germline, CDR1 is SGHDN and CDR2 FVKESK. V lost 2 bases, J lost 2 bases, and 0 bases lay in between. The CDR3 runs to 11 residues. The CDR3 region is CASSQQETQYF. CDR3 nucleotide sequence: TGTGCCAGCAGCCAACAAGAGACCCAGTACTTC.

The V gene is TRBV30, the J gene TRBJ2-7; no reliable D call. The CDR3 length is 15 residues. The germline gives CDR1 GTSNPN, CDR2 SVGIG (reference sequence). Between the trimmed V and J ends, which lost 2 bases and 2 bases, there was a span of 16 bases. In DNA form, the CDR3 reads TGTGCCTGGAGTCTCCGACCGACACAAACCTACGAGCAGTACTTC. Protein: CAWSLRPTQTYEQYF.

The CDR3: CASKTGTRKHSTYEQYF. The CDR3, as DNA: TGTGCCAGCAAGACCGGGACAAGGAAACATTCAACCTACGAGCAGTACTTC. The V gene is TRBV28, the J gene TRBJ2-7, with a possible D match to TRBD1 (6 bases). Germline CDR1 MDHEN, CDR2 SYDVKM. The CDR3 extends over 17 amino acids. V dropped 7 bases and J dropped 2 bases, with 24 bases sitting between them.

The gene calls are TRBV10-3 and TRBJ2-1; 8 bases fit TRBD1. Trimming took 11 bases from V and 4 from J; bases not matched to a gene: 4. The germline V gene has CDR1 ENHRY and CDR2 SYGVKD. This CDR3 is built from 12 residues. The CDR3: CAFRDRYNEQFF. The DNA of the CDR3 is TGTGCCTTCCGGGACAGGTACAATGAGCAGTTCTTC.

The chain joins TRBV4-1 to TRBJ1-3; maybe TRBD1 (5 bases). Per the germline V gene, CDR1 is MGHRA and CDR2 is YSYEKL. The CDR3 is made up of 15 amino acids. V was shortened by 1 base and J by 6 bases, with 13 bases between the two germline ends. The chain's CDR3 is CASSQAVGGINTIYF. CDR3 sequence (DNA): TGCGCCAGCAGCCAAGCTGTGGGGGGGATAAACACCATATATTTT.

CDR3 in DNA: TGTGCCAGCAGTAGGGCTAGCGGGGGGTTGGATACGCAGTATTTT. Translating gives CASSRASGGLDTQYF. V gene TRBV6-5 combines with J gene TRBJ2-3, with 11 bases identical to TRBD2. The trim removed 5 bases at V and 6 bases at J, leaving 7 bases unmatched. This CDR3 contains 15 residues. CDR1 is MNHEY, CDR2 SVGAGI, per germline.

This clone was picked up a small number of times. The genes are TRBV19 and TRBJ2-2; unclear D gene. The CDR3 runs 15 residues. Trimming pared 4 bases from V and 0 bases from J, leaving 9 bases between. Germline V gives CDR1 LNHDA, CDR2 SQIVND (reference sequence). The CDR3 DNA follows: TGTGCCAGTAGTAGAGGCAACACGAACACCGGGGAGCTGTTTTTT. Its translation: CASSRGNTNTGELFF.

The rearrangement uses TRBV28 and TRBJ2-7; 8 nucleotides line up with TRBD1. Trimming removed 4 bases from V and 3 bases from J; junction bases left unmatched: 8. Looked up from germline, CDR1 is MDHEN and CDR2 is SYDVKM. The CDR3 consists of 15 residues. The CDR3 protein is CASSSPTGVIYEQYF. Here the CDR3 DNA reads TGTGCCAGCAGTTCGCCGACAGGGGTGATCTACGAGCAGTACTTC.

V usage is TRBV30 and J usage is TRBJ1-1; no clear D gene. Looked up from germline, CDR1 is GTSNPN and CDR2 is SVGIG (reference sequence). This CDR3 is built from 11 residues. Trimming took 3 bases from V and 11 from J, leaving 13 bases between them. The CDR3 loop reads CAWSLYMGAFF. As DNA, the CDR3 is TGTGCCTGGAGCCTCTATATGGGGGCTTTCTTT.

The chain employs TRBV5-1 and TRBJ2-3; 10 bases agree with TRBD1. CDR1 is SGHRS, CDR2 YFSETQ, per germline. CDR3 length: 15 amino acids. The ends lost 4 bases at V and 5 bases at J; junction bases unmatched: 7. CDR3 residues: CASSQTGGEVDTQYF. DNA of the CDR3: TGCGCCAGCAGCCAGACAGGGGGCGAGGTAGATACGCAGTATTTT.

The J gene is TRBJ2-7, the V gene TRBV14; D is uncertain. CDR3 length: 16 residues. From germline, CDR1 is SGHDN and CDR2 FVKESK. V gave up 1 base and J gave up 9 bases, with 22 bases separating them. The CDR3 DNA reads as TGTGCCAGCAGCCAAGGAGGCGTCGGCAGACCCTCTAGGCAGTACTTC. Encoded protein: CASSQGGVGRPSRQYF.

This clone has just a few counts. This rearrangement joins TRBV30 to TRBJ2-1; D is uncertain. CDR3 length equals 17 residues. Per the germline V gene, CDR1 is GTSNPN and CDR2 is SVGIG (reference sequence). The ends were cut back, 1 base at V and 4 bases at J, with 20 bases in the middle. In DNA form, the CDR3 reads TGTGCCTGGAGTGGCGTGCGTGGCCCTAGGTCGTACAATGAGCAGTTCTTC. It encodes CAWSGVRGPRSYNEQFF. The full variable domain, with the rest looked up from reference TRBV30 and TRBJ2-1, is SQTIHQWPATLVQPVGSPLSLECTVEGTSNPNLYWYRQAAGRGLQLLFYSVGIGQISSEVPQNLSASRPQDRQFILSSKKLLLSDSGFYLCAWSGVRGPRSYNEQFFGPGTRLTVL.